This T cell receptor (beta chain) emerged from a study of cytomegalovirus exposure and HLA in healthy donors. Findings and limits, study-wide: It emerged from a later analysis that several of the most significant clusters appeared to be linked to common viral pathogens.

This CDR3 has 15 residues. Germline loops: CDR1 SGHRS, CDR2 YFSETQ. V was trimmed by 3 bases and J by 0 bases, leaving 10 bases between them. This clone appeared a single time. Its antigen is not identified. The study ran its PCR with 60 Vbeta and 13 Jbeta primers. Authors' processing steps: Later work found tens of millions of unique TCR beta chains, with roughly 11 million shared. Profiled with immunoSEQ multiplex PCR; TCRdb holds only in-frame clones, not every one. The V and J calls and clone size were taken over from that table, and D and trimming were inferred from the DNA. The data hold 130,000 or so clones, with about three quarters observed a single time.

The clonotype was recovered from a man aged 30 to 39 in good health and CMV-seronegative. The J gene is TRBJ1-3, the V gene TRBV5-1, with D possibly TRBD1 on 5 matching bases. Sequencing was performed on PBMCs. CDR3 sequence reads: CASSSGHTSGNTIYF. The CDR3 nucleotides read TGCGCCAGCAGCTCCGGACATACCTCTGGAAACACCATATATTTT.